A single sample is the source of the 5 T cell receptor beta chains below, sequenced in a study of shared clonotypes between healthy human individuals. Generated by immunoSEQ multiplex PCR, the TCRdb table keeps only in-frame clones and is missing some. The sample has hundreds of thousands of clones; 74% are singletons. The sample consisted of memory CD4+ T cells sorted from blood. The subset was: CD45RA-negative fraction. Every receptor here comes from a woman in her 30s in good health.

This clone showed up many times. This chain joins TRBV29-1 and TRBJ2-2; the D is unclear. V dropped 1 base and J dropped 8 bases, with 8 bases sitting between them. The CDR3 consists of 12 residues. The germline V gene encodes CDR1 SQVTM and CDR2 ANQGSEA. CDR3 region: CSVEAGGGELFF. Written as DNA, the CDR3 is TGCAGCGTTGAAGCAGGTGGTGGGGAGCTGTTTTTT.

The chain joins TRBV7-8 to TRBJ1-1; D uncertain. The V end lost 5 bases, the J end lost 7 bases, and 14 bases lay between the germline ends. CDR3 length: 13 residues. Germline V gene sequence: CDR1 SGHVS, CDR2 FQNEAQ. DNA for the CDR3: TGTGCCAGCAGCCCTTATCAACACATTGAAGCTTTCTTT. Translated: CASSPYQHIEAFF. Drawing the rest from reference TRBV7-8 and TRBJ1-1, the complete variable domain is GAGVSQSPRYKVAKRGQDVALRCDPISGHVSLFWYQQALGQGPEFLTYFQNEAQLDKSGLPSDRFFAERPEGSVSTLKIQRTQQEDSAVYLCASSPYQHIEAFFGQGTRLTVV.

The chain carries TRBV28 and TRBJ1-1; the D is unclear. V lost 6 bases and J lost 1, with 6 bases in between. CDR3 length: 12 residues. The germline V gene has CDR1 MDHEN and CDR2 SYDVKM. In nucleotides, the CDR3 is TGTGCCAGCAGCTCGGCGAACACTGAAGCTTTCTTT. Translated: CASSSANTEAFF.

This chain joins TRBV7-9 and TRBJ2-5, with TRBD1 matching over 9 bases. Trimming at V came to 4 bases and at J to 5 bases, leaving 5 bases not matched to a gene. CDR1 SEHNR and CDR2 FQNEAQ come from the germline V gene (reference sequence). The CDR3 loop spans 14 amino acids. This CDR3 is CASSSTGGIETQYF. CDR3 coding DNA: TGTGCCAGCAGCTCAACAGGGGGCATCGAGACCCAGTACTTC.

V is TRBV5-4 and J is TRBJ2-7; the match to TRBD1 covers 8 bases. The V gene's germline CDR1 is SGHNT and CDR2 YYREEE (reference sequence). With 0 bases clipped from V and 3 bases from J, the junction kept 5 bases outside the gene matches. The CDR3 is 15 residues long. This CDR3 reads CASSLGGQGDYEQYF. The CDR3 nucleotides read TGTGCCAGCAGCTTGGGAGGACAGGGTGACTACGAGCAGTACTTC.